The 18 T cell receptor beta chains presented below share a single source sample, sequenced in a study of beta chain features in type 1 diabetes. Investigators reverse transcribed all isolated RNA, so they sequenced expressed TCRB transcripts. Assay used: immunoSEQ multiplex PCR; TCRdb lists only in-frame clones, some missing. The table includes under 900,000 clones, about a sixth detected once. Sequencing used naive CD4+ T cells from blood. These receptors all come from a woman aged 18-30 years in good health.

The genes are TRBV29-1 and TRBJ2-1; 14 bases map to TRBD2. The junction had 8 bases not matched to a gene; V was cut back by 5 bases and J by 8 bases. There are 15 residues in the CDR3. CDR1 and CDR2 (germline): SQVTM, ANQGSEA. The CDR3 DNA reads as TGCAGCGTTAGGGAGGGACTAGCGGGAGTGGATGAGCAGTTCTTC. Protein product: CSVREGLAGVDEQFF.

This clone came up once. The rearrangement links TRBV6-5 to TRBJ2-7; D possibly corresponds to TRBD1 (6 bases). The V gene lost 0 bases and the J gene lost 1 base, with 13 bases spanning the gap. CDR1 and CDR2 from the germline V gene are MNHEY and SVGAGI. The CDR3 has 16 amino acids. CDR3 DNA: TGTGCCAGCAGTTACTCCCGCCCAGGACAGTCCTACGAGCAGTACTTC. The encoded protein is CASSYSRPGQSYEQYF.

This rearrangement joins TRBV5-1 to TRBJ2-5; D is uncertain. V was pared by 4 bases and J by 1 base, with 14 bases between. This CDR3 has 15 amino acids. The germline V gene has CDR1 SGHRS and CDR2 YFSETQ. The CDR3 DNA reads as TGCGCCAGCAGCACGGAAGGTCCGATCCAAGAGACCCAGTACTTC. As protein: CASSTEGPIQETQYF.

The CDR3, as DNA: TGCGCCAGCAGCCAATCGATGCGCACAGATACGCAGTATTTT. Its translation is CASSQSMRTDTQYF. The chain employs TRBV4-3 and TRBJ2-3, with D hard to call. Germline CDR1 LGHNA, CDR2 YSLEER. The CDR3 runs to 14 residues. V lost 2 bases to trimming and J lost 1 base, with 7 bases between them.

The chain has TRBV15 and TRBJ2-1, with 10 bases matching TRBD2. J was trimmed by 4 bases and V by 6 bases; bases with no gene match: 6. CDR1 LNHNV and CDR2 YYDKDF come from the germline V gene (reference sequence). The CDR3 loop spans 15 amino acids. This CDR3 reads CATSPGTSAYNEQFF. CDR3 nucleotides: TGTGCCACCAGTCCCGGGACTAGCGCGTACAATGAGCAGTTCTTC. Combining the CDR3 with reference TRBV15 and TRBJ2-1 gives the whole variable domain DAMVIQNPRYQVTQFGKPVTLSCSQTLNHNVMYWYQQKSSQAPKLLFHYYDKDFNNEADTPDNFQSRRPNTSFCFLDIRSPGLGDTAMYLCATSPGTSAYNEQFFGPGTRLTVL.

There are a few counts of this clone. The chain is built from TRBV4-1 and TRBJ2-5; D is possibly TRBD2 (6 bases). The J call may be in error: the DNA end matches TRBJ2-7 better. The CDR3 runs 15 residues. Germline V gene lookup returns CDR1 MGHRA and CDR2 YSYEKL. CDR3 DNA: TGCGCCAGCAGCCAAGAGCGGGGACCCTTCTACGAGCAGTACTTC. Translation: CASSQERGPFYEQYF.

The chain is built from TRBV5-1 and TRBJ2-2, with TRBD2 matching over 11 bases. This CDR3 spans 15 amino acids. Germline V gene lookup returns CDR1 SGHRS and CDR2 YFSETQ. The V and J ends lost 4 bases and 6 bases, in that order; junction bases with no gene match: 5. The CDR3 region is CASSTSGREAGELFF. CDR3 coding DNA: TGCGCCAGCAGCACTAGCGGGAGAGAGGCCGGGGAGCTGTTTTTT.

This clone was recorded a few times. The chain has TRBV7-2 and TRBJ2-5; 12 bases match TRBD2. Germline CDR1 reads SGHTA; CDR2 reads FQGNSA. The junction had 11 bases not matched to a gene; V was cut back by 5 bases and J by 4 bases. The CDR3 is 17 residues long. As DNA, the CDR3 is TGTGCCAGCAGCCCAGGAAAACTAGCGGGAGGCCTAGAGACCCAGTACTTC. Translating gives CASSPGKLAGGLETQYF.

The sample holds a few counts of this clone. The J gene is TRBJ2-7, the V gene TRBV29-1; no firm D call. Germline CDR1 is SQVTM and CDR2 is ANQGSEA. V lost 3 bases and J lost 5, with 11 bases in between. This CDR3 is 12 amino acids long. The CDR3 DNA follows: TGCAGCGTTGAGGAGTTTGGGAACGAGCAGTACTTC. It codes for CSVEEFGNEQYF.

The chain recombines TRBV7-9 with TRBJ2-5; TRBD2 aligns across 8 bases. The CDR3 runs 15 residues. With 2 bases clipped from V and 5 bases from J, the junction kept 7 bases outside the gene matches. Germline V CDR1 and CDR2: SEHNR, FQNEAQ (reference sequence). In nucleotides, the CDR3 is TGTGCCAGCAGCTTATCCCTAGCGGGCGCTGAGACCCAGTACTTC. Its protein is CASSLSLAGAETQYF.

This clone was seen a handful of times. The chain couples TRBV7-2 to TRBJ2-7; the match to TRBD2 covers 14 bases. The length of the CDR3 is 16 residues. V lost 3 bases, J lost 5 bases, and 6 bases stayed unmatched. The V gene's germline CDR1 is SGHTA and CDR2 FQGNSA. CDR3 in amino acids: CASSFGTSGSTHEQYF. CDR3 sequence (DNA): TGTGCCAGCAGCTTCGGGACTAGCGGGAGCACCCACGAGCAGTACTTC.

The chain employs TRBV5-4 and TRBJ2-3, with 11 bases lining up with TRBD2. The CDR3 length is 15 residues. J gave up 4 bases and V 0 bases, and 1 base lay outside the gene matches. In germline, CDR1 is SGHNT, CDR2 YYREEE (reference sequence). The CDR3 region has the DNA TGTGCCAGCAGCTTGGTAGCGGGAGGGCCAGATACGCAGTATTTT. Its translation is CASSLVAGGPDTQYF.

The CDR3 loop is CASSQSSLQETQYF. The CDR3 DNA reads as TGCGCCAGCAGTCAATCTTCCCTGCAAGAGACCCAGTACTTC. This chain links TRBV23-1 with TRBJ2-5; D remains unclear. TRBV23-1 has ORF status, its function being uncertain. V lost 0 bases to trimming and J lost 2 bases, with 7 bases between them. This CDR3 has 14 amino acids.

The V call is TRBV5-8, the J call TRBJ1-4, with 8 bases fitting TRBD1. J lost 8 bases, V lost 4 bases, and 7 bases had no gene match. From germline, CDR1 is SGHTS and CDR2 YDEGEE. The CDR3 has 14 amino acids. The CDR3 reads CASSVGQGGEKLFF. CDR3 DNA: TGTGCCAGCAGCGTCGGACAGGGCGGGGAAAAACTGTTTTTT.

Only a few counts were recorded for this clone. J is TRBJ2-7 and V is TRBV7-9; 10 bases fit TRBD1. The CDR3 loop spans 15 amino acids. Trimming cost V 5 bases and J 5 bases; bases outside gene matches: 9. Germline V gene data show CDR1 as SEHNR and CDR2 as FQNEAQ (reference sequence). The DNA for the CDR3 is TGTGCCAGCAGCACCCCGGGACAGGGGAAAGACGAGCAGTACTTC. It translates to CASSTPGQGKDEQYF.

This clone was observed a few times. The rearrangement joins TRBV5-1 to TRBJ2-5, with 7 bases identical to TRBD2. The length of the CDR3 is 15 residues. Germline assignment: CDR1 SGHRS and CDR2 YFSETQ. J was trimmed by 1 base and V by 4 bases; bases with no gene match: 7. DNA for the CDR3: TGCGCCAGCAGCCTACTTTTAGCGGGCCAAGAGACCCAGTACTTC. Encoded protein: CASSLLLAGQETQYF.

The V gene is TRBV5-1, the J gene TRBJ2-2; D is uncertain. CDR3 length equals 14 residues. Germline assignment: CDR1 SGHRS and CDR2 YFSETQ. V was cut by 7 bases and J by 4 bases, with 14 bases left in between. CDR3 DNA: TGCGCCAGCGGTCCCGGGCCCGGCACCGGGGAGCTGTTTTTT. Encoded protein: CASGPGPGTGELFF.

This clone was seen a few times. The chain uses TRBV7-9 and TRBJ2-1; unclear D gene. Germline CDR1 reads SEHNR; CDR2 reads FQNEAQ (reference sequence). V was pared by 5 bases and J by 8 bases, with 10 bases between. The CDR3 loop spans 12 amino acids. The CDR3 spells CASSPRFHEQFF. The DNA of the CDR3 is TGTGCCAGCAGCCCGAGATTCCATGAGCAGTTCTTC.